The rows below give T cell receptor beta chains drawn from one sample of a study of T cells in tuberculosis. TCRdb's table, derived via immunoSEQ multiplex PCR, lists solely in-frame clones and lacks some. Among about 49,000 clones listed, roughly 96% were seen once. Specimen: PBMCs, collected at tuberculosis diagnosis. These TCRs come from an adult with tuberculosis. The CDR3 runs from the conserved cysteine through the conserved F or W. The D gene is left open where the match is weak. Size is stated for part of the rows, as once, few or many counts, or as a class when the clone is expanded.

>TRBJ2-1|NA|TRBV30|TRBD2
CACRRDYREQFF
TGTGCCTGCCGCCGGGACTACAGGGAGCAGTTCTTC
>TRBJ2-5|once|TRBV6-5|NA
CASSYSRGLQTQYF
TGTGCCAGCAGTTACTCGAGAGGGTTACAGACCCAGTACTTC
>TRBJ1-5|NA|TRBV19|NA
CASRASNQPQHF
TGTGCCAGCAGGGCGAGCAATCAGCCCCAGCATTTT
>TRBJ2-7|NA|TRBV27|TRBD2
CASSWSTSGRLYEQYF
TGTGCCAGCAGTTGGTCTACTAGCGGGAGACTTTACGAGCAGTACTTC
>TRBJ2-7|NA|TRBV5-6|NA
CASSLMLSGFYYEQYF
TGTGCCAGCAGCTTGATGCTTTCGGGGTTCTACTACGAGCAGTACTTC
>TRBJ2-3|NA|TRBV7-8|TRBD2
CASSHGTSGSTDTQYF
TGTGCCAGCAGCCATGGGACTAGCGGGAGTACAGATACGCAGTATTTT
>TRBJ1-1|NA|TRBV30|NA
CAWSVLGTVNTEAFF
TGTGCCTGGAGTGTACTCGGAACAGTGAACACTGAAGCTTTCTTT
>TRBJ2-7|NA|TRBV9|TRBD2
CASSALAGDSYEQYF
TGTGCCAGCAGCGCGCTAGCGGGAGACTCCTACGAGCAGTACTTC
>TRBJ1-4|NA|TRBV28|NA
CASSVQMGGGEKLFF
TGTGCCAGCAGCGTACAGATGGGGGGGGGCGAAAAACTGTTTTTT
>TRBJ2-3|NA|TRBV11-2|NA
CASSQQSSGRTDTQYF
TGTGCCAGCAGTCAGCAGAGTAGCGGACGCACAGATACGCAGTATTTT
>TRBJ2-5|NA|TRBV9|TRBD2
CASSVGGGQETQYF
TGTGCCAGCAGCGTAGGGGGAGGGCAAGAGACCCAGTACTTC
>TRBJ1-5|NA|TRBV28|TRBD1
CASSPDRGDDPQHF
TGTGCCAGCAGCCCGGACAGGGGGGACGACCCCCAGCATTTT
>TRBJ2-7|NA|TRBV19|NA
CASSIDSGGQPYEQYF
TGTGCCAGTAGTATAGATTCGGGGGGACAACCCTACGAGCAGTACTTC
>TRBJ1-6|few|TRBV10-3|NA
CAIQDGSINSPLHF
TGTGCCATACAGGACGGATCAATTAATTCACCCCTCCACTTT
>TRBJ2-2|once|TRBV28|NA
CASSPQGSTGELFF
TGTGCCAGCAGCCCGCAGGGTTCTACCGGGGAGCTGTTTTTT
>TRBJ1-3|NA|TRBV28|NA
CASSRGSGNTIYF
TGTGCCAGCAGCAGGGGATCGGGAAACACCATATATTTT
>TRBJ2-1|NA|TRBV6-5|TRBD1
CASRSPYRGNEQFF
TGTGCCAGTCGTTCTCCCTACAGGGGTAATGAGCAGTTCTTC
>TRBJ2-1|NA|TRBV7-2|TRBD2
CASSPNLPSGSWNEQFF
TGTGCCAGCAGCCCGAACCTCCCTAGCGGGAGCTGGAATGAGCAGTTCTTC
>TRBJ2-5|NA|TRBV7-9|NA
CASSLMTEQETQYF
TGTGCCAGCAGCCTAATGACAGAACAAGAGACCCAGTACTTC
>TRBJ2-2|NA|TRBV5-1|TRBD1
CASSLGRTGLYSGELFF
TGCGCCAGCAGCTTGGGCAGGACAGGGCTATATTCCGGGGAGCTGTTTTTT
>TRBJ1-1|NA|TRBV9|NA
CASSRSPTGTEAFF
TGTGCCAGCAGTAGGAGCCCGACCGGCACTGAAGCTTTCTTT
>TRBJ1-5|NA|TRBV5-1|NA
CASRPTANSNQPQHF
TGCGCCAGCAGACCGACAGCTAATAGCAATCAGCCCCAGCATTTT
>TRBJ2-5|NA|TRBV7-2|TRBD1
CASSLAGQEGETQYF
TGTGCCAGCAGCTTAGCGGGACAGGAGGGAGAGACCCAGTACTTC
>TRBJ2-3|NA|TRBV7-8|NA
CASSPTTIAYTDTQYF
TGTGCCAGCAGCCCAACGACGATAGCGTACACAGATACGCAGTATTTT
>TRBJ1-1|NA|TRBV11-2|NA
CASSLLGSPNAEAFF
TGTGCCAGCAGCCTCCTAGGCAGTCCGAACGCTGAAGCTTTCTTT
>TRBJ1-5|NA|TRBV27|TRBD1
CASSLLTGPNQPQHF
TGTGCCAGCAGTTTACTGACAGGGCCCAATCAGCCCCAGCATTTT
>TRBJ2-5|NA|TRBV5-1|NA
CASSLWQGGTQETQYF
TGCGCCAGCAGCTTGTGGCAGGGGGGTACGCAAGAGACCCAGTACTTC
>TRBJ2-7|NA|TRBV18|TRBD2
CASSGVVPGGPHEQYF
TGTGCCAGCTCGGGGGTTGTACCGGGAGGGCCGCACGAGCAGTACTTC
>TRBJ2-7|NA|TRBV5-1|NA
CASSSQGSGQYF
TGCGCCAGCAGCTCCCAGGGGAGTGGGCAGTACTTC
>TRBJ2-7|NA|TRBV28|NA
CASSFSSLRRGLYEQYF
TGTGCCAGCAGTTTCTCCTCCCTTAGACGCGGGCTCTACGAGCAGTACTTC
>TRBJ2-5|NA|TRBV28|TRBD1
CASSLRRTGINQETQYF
TGTGCCAGCAGTTTACGAAGGACAGGGATAAACCAAGAGACCCAGTACTTC
>TRBJ1-5|NA|TRBV7-9|NA
CASSVTGDQPQHF
TGTGCCAGCAGCGTAACGGGGGATCAGCCCCAGCATTTT